This T cell receptor (beta chain) is from a study of shared clonotypes between healthy human individuals. Study background: The study used three CD4 naive, three CD4 memory, two CD8 naive and one CD8 memory plate per donor. The study, taken as a whole, reports: Sampling covered nothing but blood. Tissue TCR repertoires likely differ from those found in blood.

Negatively enriched CD4+ T cells were divided by CD45RA into naive and memory. About this clone: Antigen specificity is unknown.

The CDR3 length is 14 residues. The germline gives CDR1 SGHDT, CDR2 YYEEEE. V was clipped by 3 bases and J by 8 bases; unmatched bases: 11. Sequencing was performed with immunoSEQ multiplex PCR; in TCRdb, only in-frame clones are kept and a portion is missing. The sample includes about 1 million clones, about 75% of them seen just once. The receptor was derived from a man between 18 and 35 years old in good health. This chain uses TRBV5-6 with TRBJ2-7, with 7 bases that match TRBD2. The sample comprised memory CD4+ T cells sorted from blood. Subset of the sample: CD45RA-negative fraction. CDR3 DNA sequence: TGTGCCAGCAGCTCCACTAGCGTTTCTGGGAAGCAGTACTTC. Amino acid sequence: CASSSTSVSGKQYF. Supplemented by reference TRBV5-6 and TRBJ2-7, the full variable domain reads DAGVTQSPTHLIKTRGQQVTLRCSPKSGHDTVSWYQQALGQGPQFIFQYYEEEERQRGNFPDRFSGHQFPNYSSELNVNALLLGDSALYLCASSSTSVSGKQYFGPGTRLTVT.